This TCR beta chain was recorded in a study of blood T cell repertoires in COVID-19. Looking at the study overall: The study drew acute and convalescent COVID-19 samples from the United States, Italy and Spain. Sample material is recorded as cDNA or gDNA derived from T cells, B-cell-depleted T cells, or PBMCs.

Libraries were prepared by immunoSEQ multiplex PCR; TCRdb keeps only in-frame clonotypes and omits some of them. The table records 360,000 or so clones, around 90% of them present only once. This CDR3 spans 14 amino acids. Per germline, CDR1 SGHAT and CDR2 FQNNGV. Germline trimming cut 3 bases from V and 8 bases from J; bases unmatched to any gene: 7. This TCR derives from a man aged 18 to 30 with active or convalescent COVID-19. The specimen sequenced was peripheral blood. The gene calls are TRBV11-2 and TRBJ2-1; 7 bases fit TRBD2. CDR3 residues: CASSFVVGGYEQFF. The CDR3 DNA reads as TGTGCCAGCAGCTTTGTGGTGGGAGGGTATGAGCAGTTCTTC.